This T cell receptor (beta chain) was found in a study of PD-L1 blockade in urothelial cancer. Study-level results: Lower than median blood TCR clonality before treatment predicted better survival.

As to time point: peripheral blood 6 weeks after treatment start. Diagnoses among patients were locally advanced or metastatic urothelial carcinoma. Patients each gave 1 to 8 samples, pretreatment and on-treatment. For this clone: Its target is unknown.

CDR3 length: 17 amino acids. Germline CDR1 SQVTM, CDR2 ANQGSEA. J gave up 0 bases and V 4 bases, and 10 bases lay outside the gene matches. Sequenced by immunoSEQ multiplex PCR; TCRdb stores in-frame clones only, minus some. Of some 110,000 clones listed, approximately 90% are singletons. The source was PBMCs, collected around atezolizumab (anti-PD-L1) treatment. The chain has TRBV29-1 and TRBJ2-4; 9 bases are a match to TRBD1. The sequence came from a man between 60 and 75 years old with urothelial cancer. The CDR3 loop reads CSVVLRDRVLAKNIQYF. Here the CDR3 DNA reads TGCAGCGTTGTTTTAAGGGACAGGGTCCTAGCCAAAAACATTCAGTACTTC. Complete variable domain (other parts from reference TRBV29-1 and TRBJ2-4): SAVISQKPSRDICQRGTSLTIQCQVDSQVTMMFWYRQQPGQSLTLIATANQGSEATYESGFVIDKFPISRPNLTFSTLTVSNMSPEDSSIYLCSVVLRDRVLAKNIQYFGAGTRLSVL.